This entry describes one T cell receptor (beta chain). Which antigen it targets is not known. No base qualities exist here, and no much larger clone lies one base off it. TCR libraries were generated with the immunoSEQ multiplex PCR assay, using TCR-beta and/or TCR-alpha/delta assays for each sample. The amplified TCR libraries were sequenced on the Illumina high-throughput platform. Per the original workflow: Clustering and dimensionality reduction relied on pairwise TCRdist distances among GMM-specific receptors from T cells that were either sorted ex vivo or expanded in vitro. Each clinical repertoire was scored by mean NN-distance, the average TCRdist to the nearest 10% of tetramer-positive reference sequences. GEM TCR motif frequency was calculated as the fraction of unique TCRs that matched known GEM sequences in V/J usage and CDR3 length. Active tuberculosis was classified by linear discriminant analysis with leave-one-out cross-validation, implemented in scikit-learn. This immuneACCESS table, as held by TCRdb, lists in-frame sequences with V and J called but not all clones. Of the missing ones, under half trace to an unresolved V gene in checked studies; the others have no known cause. V, J and clone size reflect that table, while D and trimming were determined from the DNA. A total of about 49,000 clones appear in this sample, 90% to 95% of them only once. 1.1% to 1.5% of the sample is in the top ten clones.

The CDR3 measures 15 amino acids from cysteine to phenylalanine. The kept DNA is CDR3 alone, 45 bases in frame from the first base. The junction shows trimming of 0 bases on V and 3 bases on J, and the gene matches do not reach 1 base of it. As encoded in the germline V gene, CDR1 is SGDLS while CDR2 is YYNGEE. Explained via the paper, the time point label denotes: new active TB diagnosis, blood taken before or within 7 days of starting treatment. The active tuberculosis patients were newly diagnosed, HIV-seronegative South African adults aged 18 years or older. Confirmation of active tuberculosis came from positive sputum smear microscopy and/or a positive M. tuberculosis culture. Immunosequencing was performed on unsorted cryopreserved PBMC and covered 75,000 to 100,000 T cells per clinical donor on average. The data were obtained in a study of T cells in tuberculosis (dated 2018 in TCRdb). In the study overall: In the study, CD1B tetramers and high-throughput TCR immunosequencing were combined to characterize T cells specific for the mycobacterial lipid antigen glucose monomycolate (GMM). In a South African clinical cohort, IGRA-negative adolescents, IGRA-positive adolescents with latent tuberculosis and adults with active tuberculosis were compared, with 9 to 10 people in each group. PBMC from patients with active tuberculosis were archived either before the start of standard anti-tuberculosis treatment or within 7 days of starting that treatment. Study-wide findings and limitations: Compared with IGRA-negative controls, TCR-alpha repertoires from active tuberculosis had smaller mean NN-distances to GMM-specific TCRs, which suggests clonal expansion of these TCRs. Using GEM motif frequencies, a classifier achieved 60% to 70% accuracy, whereas a classifier built on the diverse GMM-specific repertoire got to 87% accuracy (AUROC 0.90). Which clinical samples got chosen depended on the availability of cryopreserved specimens, and the active tuberculosis cases were adults, whereas the controls were adolescents. Shorter CDR3-alpha lengths in active tuberculosis patients partly drove the smaller NN-distances, and the TCR-beta difference was not statistically significant.

The sequences come from PBMCs, collected at tuberculosis diagnosis. The chain is assembled from TRBV9 and TRBJ1-3; a stretch of 9 junction bases matches TRBD1. This sequence was found in an adult with tuberculosis. The sequenced DNA: TGTGCCAGCAGCGTAGGGGACAGGGATGGAAACACCATATATTTT. Its protein is CASSVGDRDGNTIYF. With all but the CDR3 taken from the reference TRBV9 and TRBJ1-3 genes, the full variable domain is: DSGVTQTPKHLITATGQRVTLRCSPRSGDLSVYWYQQSLDQGLQFLIQYYNGEERAKGNILERFSAQQFPDLHSELNLSSLELGDSALYFCASSVGDRDGNTIYFGEGSWLTVV.